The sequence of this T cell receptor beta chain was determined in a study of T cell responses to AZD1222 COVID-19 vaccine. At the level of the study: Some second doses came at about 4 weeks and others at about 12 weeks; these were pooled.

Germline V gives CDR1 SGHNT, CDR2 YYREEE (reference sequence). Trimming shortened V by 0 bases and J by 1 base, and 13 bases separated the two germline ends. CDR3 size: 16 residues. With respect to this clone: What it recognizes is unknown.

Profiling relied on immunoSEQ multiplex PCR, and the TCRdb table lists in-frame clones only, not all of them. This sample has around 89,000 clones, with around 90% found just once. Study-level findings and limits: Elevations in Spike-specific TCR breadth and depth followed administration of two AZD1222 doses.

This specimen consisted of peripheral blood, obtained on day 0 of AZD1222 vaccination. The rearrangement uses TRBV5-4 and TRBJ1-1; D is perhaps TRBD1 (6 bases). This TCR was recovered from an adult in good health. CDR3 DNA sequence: TGTGCCAGCAGCTTGGGGGGGCTCTCTGGGAACACTGAAGCTTTCTTT. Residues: CASSLGGLSGNTEAFF.